This T cell receptor (beta chain) appears in the sequencing data of a study of blood T cell repertoires in COVID-19. In the original workflow: Scientists estimated how many nucleated cells there were by amplifying reference gene primers. Libraries were prepared by immunoSEQ multiplex PCR; TCRdb keeps only in-frame clonotypes and omits some of them. That table is the source of V, J and clone size, and D and trimming were worked out from the DNA. The sample shows about 240,000 clones, approximately 90% of them seen only once. CDR3 size: 13 residues. V lost 5 bases and J lost 0, with 5 bases in between. Germline V lookup: CDR1 MDHEN, CDR2 SYDVKM.

The chain uses TRBV28 and TRBJ2-1; no clear D. The sequence was obtained from a woman in her twenties or thirties who had recovered from COVID-19. What was sequenced was PBMCs or T cells enriched from blood (not recorded which). CDR3 DNA sequence: TGTGCCAGCAGTCTCGTCTCCTACAATGAGCAGTTCTTC. This encodes CASSLVSYNEQFF.